These 20 T cell receptor beta chains were sequenced from one sample in a study of OX40 agonist ivuxolimab in advanced cancers. Clones were read by immunoSEQ multiplex PCR, and TCRdb kept only the in-frame ones, dropping some. This sample has roughly 35,000 clones; approximately 90% occur once, and the top ten carry roughly 2.3%. The material was CD4+ or CD8+ T cells sorted from blood, obtained in a trial of the OX40 agonist ivuxolimab. The receptors shown here come from an adult with an advanced solid tumor such as melanoma, head and neck, liver or kidney cancer.

This chain uses TRBV11-2 with TRBJ2-1, with D possibly TRBD1 on 5 matching bases. Germline values: CDR1 SGHAT, CDR2 FQNNGV. Trimming removed 1 base from V and 3 bases from J, with 7 bases in between. The CDR3 consists of 14 residues. The CDR3 spells CASSLGQGYNEQFF. In DNA form, the CDR3 reads TGTGCCAGCAGCTTAGGGCAGGGCTACAATGAGCAGTTCTTC. Drawing the rest from reference TRBV11-2 and TRBJ2-1, the complete variable domain is EAGVAQSPRYKIIEKRQSVAFWCNPISGHATLYWYQQILGQGPKLLIQFQNNGVVDDSQLPKDRFSAERLKGVDSTLKIQPAKLEDSAVYLCASSLGQGYNEQFFGPGTRLTVL.

The chain combines TRBV7-9 with TRBJ2-7; 13 nucleotides align to TRBD2. Trimming removed 2 bases from V and 5 bases from J; junction bases left unmatched: 3. This CDR3 is 15 amino acids long. The germline V gene has CDR1 SEHNR and CDR2 FQNEAQ (reference sequence). The CDR3 coding sequence is TGTGCCAGCAGCTTACCCGGACTAGCGGGGGACGAGCAGTACTTC. It specifies CASSLPGLAGDEQYF.

The genes are TRBV7-9 and TRBJ1-1; D unresolved. This CDR3 region has 15 residues. V gave up 1 base and J gave up 1 base, with 10 bases separating them. Germline V gene lookup returns CDR1 SEHNR and CDR2 FQNEAQ (reference sequence). CDR3 region: CASSLGPVENTEAFF. Written as DNA, the CDR3 is TGTGCCAGCAGCTTAGGCCCCGTTGAGAACACTGAAGCTTTCTTT.

The rearrangement joins TRBV6-6 to TRBJ2-1; 7 bases agree with TRBD1. Germline lookup yields CDR1 MNHNY and CDR2 SVGAGI (reference sequence). Germline trimming cut 2 bases from V and 4 bases from J; bases unmatched to any gene: 5. The CDR3 runs 15 residues. CDR3 nucleotide sequence: TGTGCCAGCAGTTACGGACAGGTTCGATACAATGAGCAGTTCTTC. This encodes CASSYGQVRYNEQFF.

CDR3 sequence reads: CASSERTGKNIQYF. CDR3 nucleotides: TGTGCCAGCAGCGAACGGACAGGGAAAAACATTCAGTACTTC. The chain employs TRBV2 and TRBJ2-4; 8 nucleotides line up with TRBD1. The CDR3 extends over 14 amino acids. Trimming took 6 bases from V and 4 from J; bases not matched to a gene: 5. CDR1 is SNHLY and CDR2 is FYNNEI in the germline V gene.

The chain employs TRBV6-5 and TRBJ2-1, with 11 bases fitting TRBD1. J lost 4 bases, V lost 6 bases, and 5 bases had no gene match. The CDR3 totals 15 residues. In germline, CDR1 is MNHEY, CDR2 SVGAGI. The CDR3 DNA sequence: TGTGCCAGCAGGGATGGACAGGGGGCATACAATGAGCAGTTCTTC. It is translated as CASRDGQGAYNEQFF.

The rearrangement uses TRBV27 and TRBJ1-6; TRBD1 aligns across 7 bases. This CDR3 comprises 14 residues. V trimming: 5 bases; J trimming: 10 bases; junction bases outside the gene matches: 8. Germline loops: CDR1 MNHEY, CDR2 SMNVEV (reference sequence). CDR3 sequence reads: CASSRQGESSPLHF. The CDR3, as DNA: TGTGCCAGCAGTCGACAGGGTGAGAGCTCACCCCTCCACTTT.

A single count supports this clone. This chain connects TRBV27 to TRBJ2-1; 12 bases agree with TRBD2. With V trimmed by 5 bases and J by 8 bases, 4 bases remained unmatched. CDR3 length equals 14 residues. In germline, CDR1 is MNHEY, CDR2 SMNVEV (reference sequence). The CDR3 nucleotides read TGTGCCAGCAGTCCCCGACTAGCGGGGGATGAGCAGTTCTTC. This sequence encodes CASSPRLAGDEQFF.

The chain employs TRBV13 and TRBJ1-1; D possibly corresponds to TRBD1 (5 bases). Germline V gene data show CDR1 as PRHDT and CDR2 as FYEKMQ (reference sequence). V gave up 5 bases and J gave up 5 bases, with 18 bases separating them. CDR3 length: 15 amino acids. The CDR3 sequence: CASSPSDGGSTEAFF. CDR3 bases: TGTGCCAGCAGCCCAAGCGATGGGGGTTCTACTGAAGCTTTCTTT.

V and J are TRBV7-9 and TRBJ1-1, with a weak D call TRBD1 (6 bases). Germline V gives CDR1 SEHNR, CDR2 FQNEAQ (reference sequence). V was pared by 5 bases and J by 4 bases, with 14 bases between. The CDR3 runs to 14 residues. The CDR3 loop reads CASSEGGPSTEAFF. CDR3 in DNA: TGTGCCAGCAGCGAAGGGGGGCCAAGCACTGAAGCTTTCTTT.

The chain employs TRBV7-2 and TRBJ2-1, with D perhaps TRBD1 (5 bases). Trimming took off 5 bases at V and 5 bases at J, with 19 bases between the two ends. This CDR3 comprises 16 residues. Per the germline V gene, CDR1 is SGHTA and CDR2 is FQGNSA. This CDR3 reads CASSPGVGRGNNEQFF. Here the CDR3 DNA reads TGTGCCAGCAGCCCTGGGGTGGGGCGTGGGAACAATGAGCAGTTCTTC.

This chain connects TRBV5-6 to TRBJ1-2; D is unclear. The V gene's germline CDR1 is SGHDT and CDR2 YYEEEE. Trimming pared 1 base from V and 5 bases from J, leaving 21 bases between. CDR3 length: 17 residues. The CDR3 protein is CASSLMGRTLLLYGYTF. The CDR3 region has the DNA TGTGCCAGCAGCTTGATGGGCAGGACCCTCCTACTGTATGGCTACACCTTC.

This clone came up once. The chain links TRBV6-1 to TRBJ2-7; unclear D gene. The length of the CDR3 is 15 residues. Trimming removed 6 bases from V and 0 bases from J, with 15 bases in between. Germline V gene sequence: CDR1 MNHNS, CDR2 SASEGT. Here the CDR3 reads CASRRHGLSSYEQYF. The CDR3 DNA sequence: TGTGCCAGCAGGCGACATGGCTTGAGCTCCTACGAGCAGTACTTC.

CDR3 residues: CASAAGYEKLFF. Written as DNA, the CDR3 is TGTGCCAGCGCCGCAGGGTACGAAAAACTGTTTTTT. V and J are TRBV2 and TRBJ1-4, with D tentatively TRBD1 (5 bases). The CDR3 runs 12 residues. CDR1 and CDR2 (germline): SNHLY, FYNNEI. The V end was cut by 8 bases, the J end by 8 bases, with 12 bases between. Full variable domain (rest looked up from reference TRBV2 and TRBJ1-4): EPEVTQTPSHQVTQMGQEVILRCVPISNHLYFYWYRQILGQKVEFLVSFYNNEISEKSEIFDDQFSVERPDGSNFTLKIRSTKLEDSAMYFCASAAGYEKLFFGSGTQLSVL.

This chain links TRBV27 with TRBJ1-2; D unresolved. The CDR3 has 15 amino acids. Germline CDR1 and CDR2: MNHEY and SMNVEV (reference sequence). Trimming pared 2 bases from V and 1 base from J, leaving 11 bases between. CDR3 coding DNA: TGTGCCAGCAGTTTAGTCGCAGGTTATAACTATGGCTACACCTTC. Amino acid sequence: CASSLVAGYNYGYTF.

This chain joins TRBV19 and TRBJ2-7; the match to TRBD1 covers 7 bases. This CDR3 is built from 16 residues. The germline gives CDR1 LNHDA, CDR2 SQIVND (reference sequence). The V gene end was trimmed by 4 bases and the J gene end by 0 bases; junction bases not matched to a gene: 9. CDR3 sequence reads: CASSTARRDSSYEQYF. The DNA for the CDR3 is TGTGCCAGTAGTACAGCGAGACGGGACAGCTCCTACGAGCAGTACTTC.

CDR3 residues: CASSGGLAGRRYEQYF. As DNA, the CDR3 is TGTGCCAGCAGTGGGGGACTAGCGGGCCGACGCTACGAGCAGTACTTC. The V and J genes are TRBV6-1 and TRBJ2-7, with 12 bases that match TRBD2. Germline CDR1 reads MNHNS; CDR2 reads SASEGT. This CDR3 comprises 16 residues. Trimming cost V 4 bases and J 3 bases; bases outside gene matches: 7.

This chain joins TRBV6-6 and TRBJ2-3, with a tentative D call TRBD1 (6 bases). This CDR3 has 14 amino acids. Germline CDR1 MNHNY, CDR2 SVGAGI (reference sequence). V dropped 6 bases and J dropped 3 bases, with 13 bases sitting between them. The CDR3 is CASRLEGTTDTQYF. For the CDR3, the DNA is TGTGCCAGCAGACTTGAGGGGACAACAGATACGCAGTATTTT.

This clone has a handful of counts. The rearrangement uses TRBV2 and TRBJ1-3; D perhaps matches TRBD1 (5 bases). Germline CDR1 is SNHLY and CDR2 is FYNNEI. The CDR3 is 14 residues long. V shed 1 base and J shed 2 bases, with 6 bases lying between them. The CDR3 is CASSEVGPGNTIYF. The CDR3 DNA is TGTGCCAGCAGTGAAGTGGGACCTGGAAACACCATATATTTT.

This chain joins TRBV11-1 and TRBJ2-2, with no clear D. V lost 5 bases, J lost 0 bases, and 7 bases lay in between. Germline assignment: CDR1 SGHAT and CDR2 FQDESV (reference sequence). This CDR3 spans 14 amino acids. For the CDR3, the DNA is TGTGCCAGCAGCCCCGACCCGAACACCGGGGAGCTGTTTTTT. Amino acid sequence: CASSPDPNTGELFF. The variable domain in full, with the rest retrieved from reference TRBV11-1 and TRBJ2-2, is EAEVAQSPRYKITEKSQAVAFWCDPISGHATLYWYRQILGQGPELLVQFQDESVVDDSQLPKDRFSAERLKGVDSTLKIQPAELGDSAMYLCASSPDPNTGELFFGEGSRLTVL.